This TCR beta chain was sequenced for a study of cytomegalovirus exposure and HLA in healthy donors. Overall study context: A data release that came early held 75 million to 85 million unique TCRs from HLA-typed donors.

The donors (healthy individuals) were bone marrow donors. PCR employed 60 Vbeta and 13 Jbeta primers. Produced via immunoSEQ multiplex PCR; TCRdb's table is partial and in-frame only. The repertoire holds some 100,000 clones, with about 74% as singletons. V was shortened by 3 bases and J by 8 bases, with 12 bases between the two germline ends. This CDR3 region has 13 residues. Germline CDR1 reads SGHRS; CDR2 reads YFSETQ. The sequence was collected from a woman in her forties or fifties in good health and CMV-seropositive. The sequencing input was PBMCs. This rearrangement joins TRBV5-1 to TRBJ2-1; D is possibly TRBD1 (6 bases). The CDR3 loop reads CASSYLQGYEQFF. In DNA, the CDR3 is TGCGCCAGCAGCTACCTACAGGGATATGAGCAGTTCTTC.